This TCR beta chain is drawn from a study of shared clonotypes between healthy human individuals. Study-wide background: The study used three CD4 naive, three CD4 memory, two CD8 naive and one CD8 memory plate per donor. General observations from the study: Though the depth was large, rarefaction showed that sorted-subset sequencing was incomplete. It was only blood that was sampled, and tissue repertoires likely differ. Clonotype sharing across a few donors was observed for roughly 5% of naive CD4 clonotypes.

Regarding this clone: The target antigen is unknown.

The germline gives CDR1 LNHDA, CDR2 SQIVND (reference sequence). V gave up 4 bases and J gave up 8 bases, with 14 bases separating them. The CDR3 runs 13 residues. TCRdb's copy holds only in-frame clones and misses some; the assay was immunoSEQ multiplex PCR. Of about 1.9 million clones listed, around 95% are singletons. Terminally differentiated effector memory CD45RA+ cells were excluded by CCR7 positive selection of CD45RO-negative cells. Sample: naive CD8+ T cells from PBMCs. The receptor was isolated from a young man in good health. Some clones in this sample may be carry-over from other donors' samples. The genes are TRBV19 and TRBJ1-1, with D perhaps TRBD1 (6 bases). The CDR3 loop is CASSTDSESEAFF. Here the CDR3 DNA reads TGTGCCAGTAGTACGGACAGCGAGTCAGAAGCTTTCTTT.